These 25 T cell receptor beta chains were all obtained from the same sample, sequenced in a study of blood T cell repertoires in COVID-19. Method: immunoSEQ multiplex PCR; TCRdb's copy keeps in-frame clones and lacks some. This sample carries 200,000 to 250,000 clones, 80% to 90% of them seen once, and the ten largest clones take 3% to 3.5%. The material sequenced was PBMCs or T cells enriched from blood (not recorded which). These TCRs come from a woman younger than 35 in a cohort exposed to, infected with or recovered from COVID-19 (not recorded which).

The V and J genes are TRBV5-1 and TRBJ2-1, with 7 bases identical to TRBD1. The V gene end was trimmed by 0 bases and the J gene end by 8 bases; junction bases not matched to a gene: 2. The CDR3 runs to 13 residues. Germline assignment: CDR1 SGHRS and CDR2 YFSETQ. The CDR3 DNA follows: TGCGCCAGCAGCTTGGACAGGGGCGATGAGCAGTTCTTC. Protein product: CASSLDRGDEQFF.

The CDR3 spells CASSLGLAGAGTGELFF. CDR3 DNA: TGTGCCAGCTCACTGGGACTAGCGGGAGCCGGCACCGGGGAGCTGTTTTTT. The chain has TRBV18 and TRBJ2-2; 14 positions agree with TRBD2. Germline V CDR1 and CDR2: KGHSH, LQKENI. There are 17 residues in the CDR3. J was trimmed by 4 bases and V by 4 bases; bases with no gene match: 5. Drawing the rest from reference TRBV18 and TRBJ2-2, the complete variable domain is NAGVMQNPRHLVRRRGQEARLRCSPMKGHSHVYWYRQLPEEGLKFMVYLQKENIIDESGMPKERFSAEFPKEGPSILRIQQVVRGDSAAYFCASSLGLAGAGTGELFFGEGSRLTVL.

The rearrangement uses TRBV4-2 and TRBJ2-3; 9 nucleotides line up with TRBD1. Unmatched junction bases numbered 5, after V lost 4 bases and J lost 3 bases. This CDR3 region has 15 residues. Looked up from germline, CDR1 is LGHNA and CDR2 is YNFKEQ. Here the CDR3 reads CASSPGQGRTDTQYF. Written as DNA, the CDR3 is TGTGCCAGCAGCCCGGGACAGGGTAGGACAGATACGCAGTATTTT.

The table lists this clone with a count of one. CDR3 region: CAWGSGNEQFF. CDR3 coding DNA: TGTGCCTGGGGTTCCGGGAATGAGCAGTTCTTC. The chain combines TRBV30 with TRBJ2-1; no clear D. CDR1 and CDR2 from the germline V gene are GTSNPN and SVGIG (reference sequence). Between the trimmed V and J ends, which lost 5 bases and 7 bases, there was a span of 9 bases. CDR3 length: 11 residues.

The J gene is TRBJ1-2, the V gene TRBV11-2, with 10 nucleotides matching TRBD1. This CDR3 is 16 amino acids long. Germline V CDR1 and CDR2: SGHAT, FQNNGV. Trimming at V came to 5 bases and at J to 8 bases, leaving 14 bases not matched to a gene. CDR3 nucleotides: TGTGCCAGCAGCCCAGATCTGAGGACAGGGGGTAACGGCTACACCTTC. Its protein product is CASSPDLRTGGNGYTF. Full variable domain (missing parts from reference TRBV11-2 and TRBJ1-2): EAGVAQSPRYKIIEKRQSVAFWCNPISGHATLYWYQQILGQGPKLLIQFQNNGVVDDSQLPKDRFSAERLKGVDSTLKIQPAKLEDSAVYLCASSPDLRTGGNGYTFGSGTRLTVV.

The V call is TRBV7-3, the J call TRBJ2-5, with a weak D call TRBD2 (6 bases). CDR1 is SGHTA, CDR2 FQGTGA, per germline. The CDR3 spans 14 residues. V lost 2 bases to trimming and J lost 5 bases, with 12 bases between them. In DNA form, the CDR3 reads TGTGCCAGCAGCTTAGGAGGGACGGGCGAGACCCAGTACTTC. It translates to CASSLGGTGETQYF.

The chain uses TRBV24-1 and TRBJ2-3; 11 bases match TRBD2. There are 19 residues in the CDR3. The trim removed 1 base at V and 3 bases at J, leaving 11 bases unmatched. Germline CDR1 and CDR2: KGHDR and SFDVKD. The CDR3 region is CATSDFRARLAGGTDTQYF. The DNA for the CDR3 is TGTGCCACCAGTGATTTCAGGGCGAGGCTAGCGGGAGGTACAGATACGCAGTATTTT.

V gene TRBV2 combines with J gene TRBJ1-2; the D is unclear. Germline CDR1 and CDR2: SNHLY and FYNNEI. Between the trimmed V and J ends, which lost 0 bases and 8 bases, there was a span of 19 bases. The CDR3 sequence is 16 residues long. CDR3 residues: CASSEALRNRGEGYTF. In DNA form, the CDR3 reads TGTGCCAGCAGTGAAGCGCTTCGAAACCGAGGTGAAGGCTACACCTTC. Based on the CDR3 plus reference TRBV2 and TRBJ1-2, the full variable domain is EPEVTQTPSHQVTQMGQEVILRCVPISNHLYFYWYRQILGQKVEFLVSFYNNEISEKSEIFDDQFSVERPDGSNFTLKIRSTKLEDSAMYFCASSEALRNRGEGYTFGSGTRLTVV.

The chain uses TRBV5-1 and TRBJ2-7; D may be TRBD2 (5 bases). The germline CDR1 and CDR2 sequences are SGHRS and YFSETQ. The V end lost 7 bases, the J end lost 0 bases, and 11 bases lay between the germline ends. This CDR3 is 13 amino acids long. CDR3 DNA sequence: TGCGCCAGCGGCCGGGAATACTCCTACGAGCAGTACTTC. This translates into CASGREYSYEQYF.

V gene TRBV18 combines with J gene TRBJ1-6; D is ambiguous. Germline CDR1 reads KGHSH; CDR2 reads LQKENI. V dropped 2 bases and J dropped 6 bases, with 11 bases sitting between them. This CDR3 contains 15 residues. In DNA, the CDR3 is TGTGCCAGCTCACCAATTCAGGTCTTTAATTCACCCCTCCACTTT. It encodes CASSPIQVFNSPLHF. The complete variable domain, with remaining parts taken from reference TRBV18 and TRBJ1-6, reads NAGVMQNPRHLVRRRGQEARLRCSPMKGHSHVYWYRQLPEEGLKFMVYLQKENIIDESGMPKERFSAEFPKEGPSILRIQQVVRGDSAAYFCASSPIQVFNSPLHFGNGTRLTVT.

The CDR3 reads CASSEFSSYGYTF. CDR3 sequence (DNA): TGTGCCAGCAGTGAATTTAGTTCCTATGGCTACACCTTC. The chain joins TRBV6-1 to TRBJ1-2; D unclear. Germline CDR1 and CDR2: MNHNS and SASEGT. V lost 2 bases to trimming and J lost 4 bases, with 8 bases between them. The CDR3 length is 13 residues.

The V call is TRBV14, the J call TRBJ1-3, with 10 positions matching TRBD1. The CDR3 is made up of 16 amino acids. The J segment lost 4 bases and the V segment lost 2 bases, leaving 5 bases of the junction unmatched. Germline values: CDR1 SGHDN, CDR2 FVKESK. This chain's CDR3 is CASSQRQGAGGNTIYF. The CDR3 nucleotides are TGTGCCAGCAGCCAACGACAGGGGGCAGGAGGAAACACCATATATTTT.

In DNA form, the CDR3 reads TGTGCCAGCAGCCGCCCGGCGGCAAATGAAAAACTGTTTTTT. Translated, it gives CASSRPAANEKLFF. V gene TRBV3-1 (or the pseudogene TRBV3-2) combines with J gene TRBJ1-4; D is uncertain. Per the germline V gene, CDR1 is LGHDT and CDR2 is YNNKEL (reference sequence). The CDR3 length is 14 residues. The V and J ends lost 4 bases and 5 bases respectively, with 11 bases between them.

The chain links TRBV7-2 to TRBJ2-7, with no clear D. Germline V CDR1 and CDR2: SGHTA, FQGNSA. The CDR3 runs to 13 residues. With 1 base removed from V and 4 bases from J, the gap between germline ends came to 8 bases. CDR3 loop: CASSLDSNYEQYF. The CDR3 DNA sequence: TGTGCCAGCAGCTTAGACTCTAATTACGAGCAGTACTTC.

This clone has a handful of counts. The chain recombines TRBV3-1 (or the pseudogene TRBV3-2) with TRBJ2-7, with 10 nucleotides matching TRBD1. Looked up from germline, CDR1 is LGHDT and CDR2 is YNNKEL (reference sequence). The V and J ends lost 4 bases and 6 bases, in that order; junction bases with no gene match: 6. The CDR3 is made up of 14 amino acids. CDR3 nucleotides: TGTGCCAGCAGCCCCTGGACAGGGGGAGGCGAGCAGTACTTC. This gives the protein CASSPWTGGGEQYF.

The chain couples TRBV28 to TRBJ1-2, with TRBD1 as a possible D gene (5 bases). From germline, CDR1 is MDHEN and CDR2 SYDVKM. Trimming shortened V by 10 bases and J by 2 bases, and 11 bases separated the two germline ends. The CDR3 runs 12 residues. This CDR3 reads CATLGQNYGYTF. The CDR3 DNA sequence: TGTGCCACCTTGGGGCAGAACTATGGCTACACCTTC.

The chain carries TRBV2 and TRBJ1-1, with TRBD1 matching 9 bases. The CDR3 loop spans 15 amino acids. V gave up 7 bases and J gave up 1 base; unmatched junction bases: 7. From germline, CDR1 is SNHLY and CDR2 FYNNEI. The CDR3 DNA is TGTGCCAGCAACAGGGGGCGGGTTGGGAACACTGAAGCTTTCTTT. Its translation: CASNRGRVGNTEAFF.

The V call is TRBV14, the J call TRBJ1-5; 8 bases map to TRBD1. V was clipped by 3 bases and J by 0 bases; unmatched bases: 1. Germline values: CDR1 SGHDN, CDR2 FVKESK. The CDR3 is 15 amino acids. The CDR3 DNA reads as TGTGCCAGCAGCCAGGACAGGGATAGCAATCAGCCCCAGCATTTT. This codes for CASSQDRDSNQPQHF.

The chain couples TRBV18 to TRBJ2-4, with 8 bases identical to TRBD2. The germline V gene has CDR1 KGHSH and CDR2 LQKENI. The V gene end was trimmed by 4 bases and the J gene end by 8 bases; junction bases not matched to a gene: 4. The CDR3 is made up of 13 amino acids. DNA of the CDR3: TGTGCCAGCTCACATAGCGGGAAGGACATTCAGTACTTC. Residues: CASSHSGKDIQYF.

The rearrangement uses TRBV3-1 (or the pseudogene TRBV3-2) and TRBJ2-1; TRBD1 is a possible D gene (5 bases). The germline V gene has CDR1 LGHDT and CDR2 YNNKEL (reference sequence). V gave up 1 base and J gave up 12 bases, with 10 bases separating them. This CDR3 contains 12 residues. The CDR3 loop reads CASSQGDRSQFF. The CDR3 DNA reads TGTGCCAGCAGCCAAGGCGACAGATCGCAGTTCTTC.

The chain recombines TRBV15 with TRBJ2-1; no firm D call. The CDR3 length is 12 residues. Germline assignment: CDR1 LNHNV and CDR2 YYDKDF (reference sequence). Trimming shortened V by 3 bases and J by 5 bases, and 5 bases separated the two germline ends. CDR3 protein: CATSSPNNEQFF. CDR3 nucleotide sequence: TGTGCCACCAGCAGTCCTAACAATGAGCAGTTCTTC.

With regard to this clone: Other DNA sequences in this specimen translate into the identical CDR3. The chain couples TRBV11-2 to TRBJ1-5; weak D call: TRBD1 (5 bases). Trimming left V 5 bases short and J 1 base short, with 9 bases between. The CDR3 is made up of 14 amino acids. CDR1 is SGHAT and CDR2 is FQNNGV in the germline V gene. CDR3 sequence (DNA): TGTGCCAGCAGCCTGGCAGGGAGCAATCAGCCCCAGCATTTT. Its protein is CASSLAGSNQPQHF.

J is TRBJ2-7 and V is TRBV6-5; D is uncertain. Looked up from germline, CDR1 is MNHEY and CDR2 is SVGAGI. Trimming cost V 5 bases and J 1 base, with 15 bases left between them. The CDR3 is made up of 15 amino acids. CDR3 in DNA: TGTGCCAGCAGTCCCCCCCTAGGCGGATCCTACGAGCAGTACTTC. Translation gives CASSPPLGGSYEQYF.

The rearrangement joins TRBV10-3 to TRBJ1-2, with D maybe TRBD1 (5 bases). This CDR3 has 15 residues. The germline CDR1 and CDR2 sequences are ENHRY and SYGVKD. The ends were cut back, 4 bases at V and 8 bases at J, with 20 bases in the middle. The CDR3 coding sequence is TGTGCCATCAGTGCAGGACAAACTTATATGGGCGGCTACACCTTC. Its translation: CAISAGQTYMGGYTF.

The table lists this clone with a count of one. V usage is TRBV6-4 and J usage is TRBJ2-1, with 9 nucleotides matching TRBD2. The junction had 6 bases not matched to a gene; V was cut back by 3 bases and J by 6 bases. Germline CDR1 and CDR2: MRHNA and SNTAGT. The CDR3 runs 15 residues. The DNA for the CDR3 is TGTGCCAGCAGTGAGGCTAGCGGGGCCATCAATGAGCAGTTCTTC. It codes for CASSEASGAINEQFF.